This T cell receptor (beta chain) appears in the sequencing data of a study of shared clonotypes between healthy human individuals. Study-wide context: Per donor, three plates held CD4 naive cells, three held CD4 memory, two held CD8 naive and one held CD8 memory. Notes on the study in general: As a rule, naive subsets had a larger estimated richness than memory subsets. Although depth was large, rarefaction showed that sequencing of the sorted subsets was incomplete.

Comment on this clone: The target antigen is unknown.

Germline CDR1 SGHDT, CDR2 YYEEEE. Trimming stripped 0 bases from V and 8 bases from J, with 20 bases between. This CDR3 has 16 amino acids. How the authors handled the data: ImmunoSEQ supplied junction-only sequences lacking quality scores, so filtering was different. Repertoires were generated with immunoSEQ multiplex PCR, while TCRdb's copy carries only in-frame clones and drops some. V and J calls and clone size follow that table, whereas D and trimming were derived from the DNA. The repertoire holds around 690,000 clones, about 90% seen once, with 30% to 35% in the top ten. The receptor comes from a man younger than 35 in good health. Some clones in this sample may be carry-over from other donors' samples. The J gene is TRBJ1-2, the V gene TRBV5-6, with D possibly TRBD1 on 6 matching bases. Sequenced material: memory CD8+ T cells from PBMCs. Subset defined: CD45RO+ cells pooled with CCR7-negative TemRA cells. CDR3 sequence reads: CASSLAPSPGVWGYTF. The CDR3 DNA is TGTGCCAGCAGCTTGGCCCCCTCTCCAGGGGTTTGGGGCTACACCTTC.